A single sample gave rise to the 9 T cell receptor beta chains below, sequenced in a study of T cell repertoires in cytomegalovirus infection. TCRdb reanalysed the reads using MiXCR and keeps one entry per CDR3 protein. The sample lists some 390,000 distinct CDR3 sequences; 15% to 20% were seen once. Material: PBMCs. Source of these receptors: a human donor in good health (CMV status not recorded). Some clones in this sample may be carry-over from other donors' samples.

This clonotype came up many times. V gene TRBV7-2 combines with J gene TRBJ1-1, with D unresolved. Germline V gives CDR1 SGHTA, CDR2 FQGNSA. This CDR3 spans 14 amino acids. V was clipped by 1 base and J by 4 bases, with 10 bases between them. This chain's CDR3 is CASSLVVESTEAFF. DNA of the CDR3: TGTGCCAGCAGCTTAGTGGTCGAGAGCACTGAAGCTTTCTTT.

The J gene is TRBJ2-1, the V gene TRBV7-6, with TRBD2 matching 11 bases. CDR3 length equals 15 residues. V was pared by 5 bases and J by 7 bases, with 7 bases of the junction left unmatched. Looked up from germline, CDR1 is SGHVS and CDR2 is FNYEAQ. CDR3: CASSPWLAGGNEQFF. CDR3 in DNA: TGTGCCAGCAGCCCTTGGCTAGCGGGAGGTAATGAGCAGTTCTTC.

The rearrangement uses TRBV28 and TRBJ1-2; 7 nucleotides line up with TRBD1. The V segment lost 1 base and the J segment 4 bases; nucleotides outside the gene matches: 6. The CDR3 consists of 15 residues. Germline V gene lookup returns CDR1 MDHEN and CDR2 SYDVKM. CDR3 sequence reads: CASSLYTGAGYGYTF. DNA of the CDR3: TGTGCCAGCAGTTTATATACAGGGGCCGGCTATGGCTACACCTTC.

J is TRBJ2-2 and V is TRBV27; 7 nucleotides align to TRBD1. CDR3 size: 16 residues. J was trimmed by 1 base and V by 7 bases; bases with no gene match: 9. Germline V lookup: CDR1 MNHEY, CDR2 SMNVEV (reference sequence). The CDR3 spells CASTLGDRVNTGELFF. The CDR3 DNA is TGTGCCAGCACCCTAGGGGACAGAGTGAACACCGGGGAGCTGTTTTTT.

In its sample, this clonotype was seen a few times. The rearrangement uses TRBV4-2 and TRBJ1-1; tentative D call: TRBD1 (5 bases). Germline V gene lookup returns CDR1 LGHNA and CDR2 YNFKEQ. The CDR3 has 15 residues. Trimming removed 0 bases at V and 5 bases at J, with 13 bases between. CDR3 DNA: TGTGCCAGCAGCCAAGATCTTCTCGGGGGAACTGAAGCTTTCTTT. This encodes CASSQDLLGGTEAFF.

This clonotype was recorded a few times. V is TRBV7-2 and J is TRBJ2-7, with D possibly called TRBD1 or TRBD2 (5 bases each). V was trimmed by 3 bases and J by 4 bases, leaving 16 bases between them. This CDR3 region has 15 residues. Germline loops: CDR1 SGHTA, CDR2 FQGNSA. The CDR3 reads CASSLAMAEGYEQYF. DNA for the CDR3: TGTGCCAGCAGCTTGGCAATGGCAGAGGGGTACGAGCAGTACTTC.

This clonotype was detected a few times. The genes are TRBV12-3 or TRBV12-4 and TRBJ1-6; TRBD1 might be the D (5 bases). This CDR3 has 14 residues. The germline V and J ends were trimmed by 3 bases and 8 bases, with 11 bases remaining between them. The CDR3, as DNA: TGTGCCAGCAGTTTCGGGGCCCCAGATTCACCCCTCCACTTT. As protein: CASSFGAPDSPLHF.

This chain connects TRBV7-2 to TRBJ2-5; 11 positions agree with TRBD1. J lost 2 bases, V lost 2 bases, and 4 bases had no gene match. CDR1 SGHTA and CDR2 FQGNSA come from the germline V gene. The CDR3 is made up of 16 amino acids. The CDR3 nucleotides are TGTGCCAGCAGCTTATTAGGGACAGGGGGACAAGAGACCCAGTACTTC. This translates into CASSLLGTGGQETQYF.

The chain employs TRBV11-2 and TRBJ2-5; D is uncertain. Germline CDR1 SGHAT, CDR2 FQNNGV. The V gene lost 7 bases and the J gene lost 5 bases, with 14 bases spanning the gap. The CDR3 covers 13 residues. The CDR3 bases are TGTGCCAGCACCCCCCTAGGGTGGGAGACCCAGTACTTC. This codes for CASTPLGWETQYF.